This T cell receptor (beta chain) was recovered during a study of cytomegalovirus exposure and HLA in healthy donors. Study conclusions and caveats: In a later analysis, HLA-C alleles had the fewest associated TCRs, DRB1 alleles the most.

Trimming removed 5 bases at V and 4 bases at J, with 14 bases between. This CDR3 contains 14 residues. Germline V lookup: CDR1 SSHAT, CDR2 FNYEAQ (reference sequence). This clone was recorded a few times. As yet, its antigen is unknown. Donors were nominally healthy when sampled, though unrecorded immune exposures were likely. Use of 60 Vbeta and 13 Jbeta primers characterized the PCR. Sequenced by immunoSEQ multiplex PCR; TCRdb stores in-frame clones only, minus some. The data show around 90,000 clones, 55% to 70% seen once. The gene calls are TRBV7-7 and TRBJ2-5, with D perhaps matching TRBD2 (5 bases). What was sequenced was PBMCs. This TCR was sampled from a woman between 50 and 59 years old in good health and CMV-seropositive. The CDR3 here is CASSPGGSSETQYF. The CDR3 coding sequence is TGTGCCAGCAGCCCGGGCGGGTCTTCAGAGACCCAGTACTTC.